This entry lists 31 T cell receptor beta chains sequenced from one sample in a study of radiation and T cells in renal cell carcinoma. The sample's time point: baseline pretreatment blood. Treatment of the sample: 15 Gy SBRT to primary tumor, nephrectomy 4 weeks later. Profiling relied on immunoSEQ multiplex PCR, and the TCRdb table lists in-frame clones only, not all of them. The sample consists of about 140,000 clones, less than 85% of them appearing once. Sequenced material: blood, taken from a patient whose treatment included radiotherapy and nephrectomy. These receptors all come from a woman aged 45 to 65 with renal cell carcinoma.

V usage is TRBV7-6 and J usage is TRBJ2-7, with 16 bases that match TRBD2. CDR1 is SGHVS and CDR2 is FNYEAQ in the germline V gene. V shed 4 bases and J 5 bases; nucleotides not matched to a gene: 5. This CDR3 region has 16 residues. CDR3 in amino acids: CASSSGLAGGGHEQYF. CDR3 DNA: TGTGCCAGCAGCTCGGGACTAGCGGGAGGGGGACACGAGCAGTACTTC.

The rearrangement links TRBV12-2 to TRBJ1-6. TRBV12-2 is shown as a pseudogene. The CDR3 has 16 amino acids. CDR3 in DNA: TGTGCAAGTCGCTTATTGCCCCGGGGCGAGGATTCACCCCTCCACTTT. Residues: CASRLLPRGEDSPLHF.

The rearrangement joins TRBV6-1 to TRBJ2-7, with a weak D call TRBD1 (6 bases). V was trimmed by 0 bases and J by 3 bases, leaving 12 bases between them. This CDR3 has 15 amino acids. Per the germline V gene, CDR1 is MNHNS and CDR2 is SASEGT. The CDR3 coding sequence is TGTGCCAGCAGTGAAGCCAGGACAGCCGACTACGAGCAGTACTTC. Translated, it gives CASSEARTADYEQYF.

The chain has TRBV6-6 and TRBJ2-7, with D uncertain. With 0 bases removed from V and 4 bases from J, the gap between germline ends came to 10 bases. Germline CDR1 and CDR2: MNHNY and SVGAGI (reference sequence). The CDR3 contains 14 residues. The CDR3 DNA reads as TGTGCCAGCAGTTACTCCCAGTCTAGGTACGAGCAGTACTTC. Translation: CASSYSQSRYEQYF.

The DNA for the CDR3 is TGCGCCAGCAGCTTCGGGGCTAGCGGGGGGGCCCAAGAGACCCAGTACTTC. Its translation: CASSFGASGGAQETQYF. This sequence joins TRBV5-1 and TRBJ2-5; 12 bases map to TRBD2. V lost 2 bases and J lost 1; bases outside the gene matches: 6. CDR1 is SGHRS and CDR2 is YFSETQ in the germline V gene. The CDR3 consists of 17 residues.

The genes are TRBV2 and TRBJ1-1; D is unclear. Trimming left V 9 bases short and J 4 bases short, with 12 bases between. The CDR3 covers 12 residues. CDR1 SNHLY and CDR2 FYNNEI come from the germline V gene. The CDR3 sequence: CASDRESTEAFF. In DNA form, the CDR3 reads TGTGCCAGTGACCGGGAGTCCACTGAAGCTTTCTTT.

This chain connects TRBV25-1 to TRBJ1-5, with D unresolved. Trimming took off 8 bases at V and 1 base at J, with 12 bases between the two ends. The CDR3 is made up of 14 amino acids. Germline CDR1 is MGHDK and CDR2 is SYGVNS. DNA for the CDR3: TGTGCCAGCCCGGGTCGGGTAAGCAATCAGCCCCAGCATTTT. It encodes CASPGRVSNQPQHF.

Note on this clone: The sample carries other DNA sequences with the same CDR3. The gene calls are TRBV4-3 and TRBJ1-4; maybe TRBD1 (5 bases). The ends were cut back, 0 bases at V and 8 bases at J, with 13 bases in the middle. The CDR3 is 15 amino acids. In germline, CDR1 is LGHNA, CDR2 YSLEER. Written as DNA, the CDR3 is TGCGCCAGCAGCCAAGAGGTCCAGGGCGGAGAAAAACTGTTTTTT. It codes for CASSQEVQGGEKLFF.

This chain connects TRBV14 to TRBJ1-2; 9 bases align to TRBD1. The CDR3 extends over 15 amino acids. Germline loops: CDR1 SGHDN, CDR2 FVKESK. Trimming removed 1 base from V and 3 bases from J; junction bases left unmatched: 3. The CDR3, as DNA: TGTGCCAGCAGCCAAGCGGGACAGGGAGACTATGGCTACACCTTC. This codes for CASSQAGQGDYGYTF.

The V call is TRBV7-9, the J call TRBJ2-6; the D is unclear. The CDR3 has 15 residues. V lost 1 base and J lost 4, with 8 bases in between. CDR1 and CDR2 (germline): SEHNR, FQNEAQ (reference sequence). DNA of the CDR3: TGTGCCAGCAGCTTAGGCCGCCGAGGGGCCAACGTCCTGACTTTC. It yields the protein CASSLGRRGANVLTF.

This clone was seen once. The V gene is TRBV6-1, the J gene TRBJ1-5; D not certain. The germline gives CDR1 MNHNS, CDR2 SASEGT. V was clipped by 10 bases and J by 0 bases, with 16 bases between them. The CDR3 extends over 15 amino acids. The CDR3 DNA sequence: TGTGCCACCGCCCGAGAGGGCAATAGCAATCAGCCCCAGCATTTT. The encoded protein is CATAREGNSNQPQHF.

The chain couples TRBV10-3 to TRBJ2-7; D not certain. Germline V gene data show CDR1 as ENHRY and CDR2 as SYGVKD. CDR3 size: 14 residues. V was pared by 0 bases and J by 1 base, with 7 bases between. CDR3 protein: CAISESQLSYEQYF. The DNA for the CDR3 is TGTGCCATCAGTGAGTCTCAGCTGTCCTACGAGCAGTACTTC.

The CDR3 DNA is TGCGCCAGCAGCCAAGAAGGGTGGAGAAATCAGCCCCAGCATTTT. Its translation: CASSQEGWRNQPQHF. This chain joins TRBV4-1 and TRBJ1-5; D not certain. The CDR3 length is 15 residues. CDR1 and CDR2 from the germline V gene are MGHRA and YSYEKL. The V end was cut by 0 bases, the J end by 4 bases, with 10 bases between.

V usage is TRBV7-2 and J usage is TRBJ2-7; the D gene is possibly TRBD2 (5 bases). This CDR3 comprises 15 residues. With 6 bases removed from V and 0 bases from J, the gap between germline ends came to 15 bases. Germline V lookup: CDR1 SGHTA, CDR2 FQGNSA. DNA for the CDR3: TGTGCCAGCAGTTTTACTAGTGGTAGCTCCTACGAGCAGTACTTC. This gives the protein CASSFTSGSSYEQYF.

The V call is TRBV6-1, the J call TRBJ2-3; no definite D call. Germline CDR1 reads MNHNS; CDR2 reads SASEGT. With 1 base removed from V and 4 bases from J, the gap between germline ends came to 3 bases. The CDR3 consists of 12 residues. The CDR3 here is CASSEDPDTQYF. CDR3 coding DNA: TGTGCCAGCAGTGAAGACCCAGATACGCAGTATTTT.

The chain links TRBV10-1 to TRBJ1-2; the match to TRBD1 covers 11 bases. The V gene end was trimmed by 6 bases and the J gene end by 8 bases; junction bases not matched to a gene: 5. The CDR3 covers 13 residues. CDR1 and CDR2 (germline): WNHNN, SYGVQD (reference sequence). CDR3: CASSTGTGGGYTF. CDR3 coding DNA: TGCGCCAGCAGCACCGGGACAGGGGGAGGCTACACCTTC.

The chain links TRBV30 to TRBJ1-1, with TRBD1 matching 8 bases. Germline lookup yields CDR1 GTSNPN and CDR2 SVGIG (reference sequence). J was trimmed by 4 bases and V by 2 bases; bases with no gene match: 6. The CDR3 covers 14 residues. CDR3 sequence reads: CAWSKRQGSTEAFF. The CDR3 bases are TGTGCCTGGAGTAAAAGACAGGGGAGCACTGAAGCTTTCTTT.

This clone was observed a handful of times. CDR3 nucleotide sequence: TGTGCCAGCAGCTCCCGACTGGGAGCGAACACCGGGGAGCTGTTTTTT. Protein: CASSSRLGANTGELFF. The chain uses TRBV7-3 and TRBJ2-2; tentative D call: TRBD2 (5 bases). V was pared by 4 bases and J by 0 bases, with 12 bases between. The CDR3 length is 16 residues. Germline assignment: CDR1 SGHTA and CDR2 FQGTGA.

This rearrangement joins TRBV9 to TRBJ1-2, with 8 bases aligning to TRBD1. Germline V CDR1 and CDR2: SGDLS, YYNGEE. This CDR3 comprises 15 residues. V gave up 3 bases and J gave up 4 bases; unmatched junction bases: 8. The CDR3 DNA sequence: TGTGCCAGCAGCGGGGGACAGGAGGTTGGCTATGGCTACACCTTC. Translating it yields CASSGGQEVGYGYTF.

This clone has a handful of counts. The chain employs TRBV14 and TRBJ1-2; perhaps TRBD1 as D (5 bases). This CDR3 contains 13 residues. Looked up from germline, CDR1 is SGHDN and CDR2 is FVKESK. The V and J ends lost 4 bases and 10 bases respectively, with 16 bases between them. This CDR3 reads CASSPGLALPYTF. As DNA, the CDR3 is TGTGCCAGCAGCCCGGGACTAGCATTACCCTACACCTTC.

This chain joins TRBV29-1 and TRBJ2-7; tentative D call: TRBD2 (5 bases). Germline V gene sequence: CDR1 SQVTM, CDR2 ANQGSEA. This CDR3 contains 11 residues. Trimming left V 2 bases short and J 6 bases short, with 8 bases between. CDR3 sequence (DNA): TGCAGCGTTGAAAGTGCGGGCGAGCAGTACTTC. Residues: CSVESAGEQYF.

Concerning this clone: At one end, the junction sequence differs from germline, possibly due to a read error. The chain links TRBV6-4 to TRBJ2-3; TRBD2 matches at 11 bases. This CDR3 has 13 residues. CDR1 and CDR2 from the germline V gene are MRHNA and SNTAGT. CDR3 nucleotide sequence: TGTGCCAGCAGCGAAGAAGCTAGCGGGAGGCCGAATTTT. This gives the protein CASSEEASGRPNF.

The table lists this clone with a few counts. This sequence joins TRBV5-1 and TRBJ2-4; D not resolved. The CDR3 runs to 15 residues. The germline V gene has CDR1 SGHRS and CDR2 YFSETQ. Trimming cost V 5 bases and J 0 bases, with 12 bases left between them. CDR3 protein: CASSPGQLAKNIQYF. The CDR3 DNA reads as TGCGCCAGCAGTCCTGGGCAGCTAGCCAAAAACATTCAGTACTTC. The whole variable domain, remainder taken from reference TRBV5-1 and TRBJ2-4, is KAGVTQTPRYLIKTRGQQVTLSCSPISGHRSVSWYQQTPGQGLQFLFEYFSETQRNKGNFPGRFSGRQFSNSRSEMNVSTLELGDSALYLCASSPGQLAKNIQYFGAGTRLSVL.

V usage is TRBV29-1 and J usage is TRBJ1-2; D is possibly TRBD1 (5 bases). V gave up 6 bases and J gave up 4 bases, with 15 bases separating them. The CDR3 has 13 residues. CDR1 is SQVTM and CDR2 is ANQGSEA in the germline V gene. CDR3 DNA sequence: TGCAGCGTGGATGGGGGGTATGGCTATGGCTACACCTTC. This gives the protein CSVDGGYGYGYTF.

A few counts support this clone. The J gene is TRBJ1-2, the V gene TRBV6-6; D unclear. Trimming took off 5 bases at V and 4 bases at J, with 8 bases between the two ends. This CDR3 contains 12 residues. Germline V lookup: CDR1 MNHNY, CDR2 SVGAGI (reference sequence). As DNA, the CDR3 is TGTGCCAGCAGTCCCGAGTTCTATGGCTACACCTTC. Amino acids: CASSPEFYGYTF.

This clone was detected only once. CDR3 loop: CASSQRVEGEGVEQYF. In DNA, the CDR3 is TGTGCCAGCAGCCAAAGGGTTGAGGGGGAGGGGGTCGAGCAGTACTTC. The chain couples TRBV4-2 to TRBJ2-7; tentative D call: TRBD2 (7 bases). Germline values: CDR1 LGHNA, CDR2 YNFKEQ. This CDR3 spans 16 amino acids. V gave up 2 bases and J gave up 6 bases, with 20 bases separating them.

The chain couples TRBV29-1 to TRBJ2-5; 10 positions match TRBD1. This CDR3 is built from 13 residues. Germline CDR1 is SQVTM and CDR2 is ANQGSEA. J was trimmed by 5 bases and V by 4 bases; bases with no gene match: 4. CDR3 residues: CSVGGGQGETQYF. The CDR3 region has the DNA TGCAGCGTTGGTGGGGGACAGGGGGAGACCCAGTACTTC.

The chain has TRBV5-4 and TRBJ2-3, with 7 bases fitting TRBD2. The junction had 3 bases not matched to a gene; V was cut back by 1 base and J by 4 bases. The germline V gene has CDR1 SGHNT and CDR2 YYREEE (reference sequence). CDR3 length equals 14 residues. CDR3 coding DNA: TGTGCCAGCAGCTTGCGCCTAGCGGCAGATACGCAGTATTTT. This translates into CASSLRLAADTQYF.

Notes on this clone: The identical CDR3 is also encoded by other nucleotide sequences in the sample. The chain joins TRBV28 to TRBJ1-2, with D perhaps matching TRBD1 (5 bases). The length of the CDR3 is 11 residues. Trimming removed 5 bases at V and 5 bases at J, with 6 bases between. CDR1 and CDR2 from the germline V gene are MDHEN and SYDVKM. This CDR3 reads CASSQGYGYTF. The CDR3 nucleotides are TGTGCCAGCAGTCAGGGTTATGGCTACACCTTC.

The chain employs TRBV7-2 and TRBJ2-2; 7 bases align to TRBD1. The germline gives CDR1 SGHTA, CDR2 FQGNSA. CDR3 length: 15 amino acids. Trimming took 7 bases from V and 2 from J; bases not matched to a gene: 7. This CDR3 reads CASTPQGENTGELFF. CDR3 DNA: TGTGCCAGCACCCCTCAGGGGGAAAACACCGGGGAGCTGTTTTTT.

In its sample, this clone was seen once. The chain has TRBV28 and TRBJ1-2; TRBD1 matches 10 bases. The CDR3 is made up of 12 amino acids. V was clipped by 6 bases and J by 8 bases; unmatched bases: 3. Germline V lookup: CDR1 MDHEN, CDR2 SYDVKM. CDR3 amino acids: CASRTGGRGYTF. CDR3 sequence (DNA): TGTGCCAGCAGGACAGGGGGCAGGGGCTACACCTTC.